Presented here are 31 T cell receptor beta chains from one specimen sequenced in a study of blood T cell repertoires in COVID-19. The protocol was immunoSEQ multiplex PCR, while the TCRdb copy is restricted to in-frame clones and leaves out a portion. The top ten clones hold approximately 12% of a sample with about 320,000 clones, roughly 91% of them seen once. Sequenced input: peripheral blood. The receptors derive from a woman aged 25 to 39 with COVID-19, enrolled during active disease.

The chain is built from TRBV4-2 and TRBJ2-7, with 12 bases identical to TRBD1. Germline CDR1 LGHNA, CDR2 YNFKEQ. J gave up 0 bases and V 3 bases, and 15 bases lay outside the gene matches. The CDR3 has 20 residues. The CDR3 sequence: CASSHWRDRGPFVSSYEQYF. Written as DNA, the CDR3 is TGTGCCAGCAGCCATTGGCGGGACAGGGGGCCTTTTGTGAGCTCCTACGAGCAGTACTTC.

The chain joins TRBV4-2 to TRBJ1-2, with TRBD1 matching 9 bases. CDR1 LGHNA and CDR2 YNFKEQ come from the germline V gene. V was pared by 2 bases and J by 8 bases, with 6 bases of the junction left unmatched. The CDR3 has 14 amino acids. The CDR3 DNA reads TGTGCCAGCAGCCAACGGACAGGGGTGGGCGGCTACACCTTC. Translated: CASSQRTGVGGYTF.

Only a few counts were recorded for this clone. V and J are TRBV5-4 and TRBJ2-5, with 7 positions matching TRBD2. Germline lookup yields CDR1 SGHNT and CDR2 YYREEE (reference sequence). The CDR3 sequence is 15 residues long. Trimming took 1 base from V and 2 from J; bases not matched to a gene: 5. The CDR3 DNA reads as TGTGCCAGCAGCTTGAGCGGGGTGGGGCAAGAGACCCAGTACTTC. Its translation is CASSLSGVGQETQYF.

The chain uses TRBV12-3 or TRBV12-4 and TRBJ2-2; the D is unclear. Trimming pared 6 bases from V and 6 bases from J, leaving 11 bases between. CDR3 size: 13 residues. CDR3 sequence: CASRPYRAGELFF. CDR3 sequence (DNA): TGTGCCAGCAGGCCCTACCGCGCCGGGGAGCTGTTTTTT.

V usage is TRBV28 and J usage is TRBJ1-1; D gene unclear. V was trimmed by 3 bases and J by 13 bases, leaving 9 bases between them. There are 10 residues in the CDR3. CDR1 is MDHEN, CDR2 SYDVKM, per germline. The CDR3: CASSLKCGFF. The CDR3 coding sequence is TGTGCCAGCAGTTTGAAATGCGGTTTCTTT.

The rearrangement joins TRBV5-4 to TRBJ2-5; 14 bases line up with TRBD2. The germline gives CDR1 SGHNT, CDR2 YYREEE (reference sequence). With 4 bases clipped from V and 2 bases from J, the junction kept 10 bases outside the gene matches. This CDR3 is built from 18 residues. The CDR3 coding sequence is TGTGCCAGCAGCACTAAGACTAGCGGGGGGGCCCGGCAAGAGACCCAGTACTTC. Its translation is CASSTKTSGGARQETQYF. Supplemented by reference TRBV5-4 and TRBJ2-5, the full variable domain reads ETGVTQSPTHLIKTRGQQVTLRCSSQSGHNTVSWYQQALGQGPQFIFQYYREEENGRGNFPPRFSGLQFPNYSSELNVNALELDDSALYLCASSTKTSGGARQETQYFGPGTRLLVL.

This chain links TRBV6-5 with TRBJ1-6; D not certain. Germline loops: CDR1 MNHEY, CDR2 SVGAGI. With 8 bases removed from V and 9 bases from J, the gap between germline ends came to 11 bases. The CDR3 covers 12 residues. The CDR3: CASGRLLSPLHF. Written as DNA, the CDR3 is TGTGCCAGCGGACGACTACTTTCACCCCTCCACTTT.

The CDR3 reads CASSKPGTGGYEQYF. The CDR3 DNA reads TGTGCCAGTAGTAAGCCCGGGACAGGGGGCTACGAGCAGTACTTC. The chain is built from TRBV19 and TRBJ2-7; 11 bases align to TRBD1. CDR3 length: 15 amino acids. Germline CDR1 and CDR2: LNHDA and SQIVND (reference sequence). J lost 3 bases, V lost 4 bases, and 5 bases had no gene match.

The genes are TRBV5-1 and TRBJ2-3, with a possible D match to TRBD2 (6 bases). The V gene lost 0 bases and the J gene lost 1 base, with 12 bases spanning the gap. There are 16 residues in the CDR3. From germline, CDR1 is SGHRS and CDR2 YFSETQ. The CDR3 bases are TGCGCCAGCAGCTTGGTTGGCAGGGAGGGCACAGATACGCAGTATTTT. This codes for CASSLVGREGTDTQYF. The variable domain in full, completed from reference TRBV5-1 and TRBJ2-3, reads KAGVTQTPRYLIKTRGQQVTLSCSPISGHRSVSWYQQTPGQGLQFLFEYFSETQRNKGNFPGRFSGRQFSNSRSEMNVSTLELGDSALYLCASSLVGREGTDTQYFGPGTRLTVL.

This chain links TRBV6-5 with TRBJ2-7; D gene unclear. CDR1 MNHEY and CDR2 SVGAGI come from the germline V gene. V lost 5 bases, J lost 4 bases, and 12 bases lay in between. The CDR3 spans 13 residues. As DNA, the CDR3 is TGTGCCAGCAGTAACGCGGCTCTGTACGAGCAGTACTTC. This translates into CASSNAALYEQYF.

This clone was seen once. This chain joins TRBV10-3 and TRBJ1-5; 8 bases agree with TRBD1. The CDR3 loop spans 18 amino acids. CDR1 is ENHRY, CDR2 SYGVKD, per germline. The J segment lost 5 bases and the V segment lost 2 bases, leaving 14 bases of the junction unmatched. This chain's CDR3 is CAISEIPIYATGDQPQHF. In nucleotides, the CDR3 is TGTGCCATCAGTGAGATCCCCATTTACGCGACAGGGGATCAGCCCCAGCATTTT.

J is TRBJ1-1 and V is TRBV28; D remains ambiguous. CDR1 is MDHEN and CDR2 is SYDVKM in the germline V gene. V lost 4 bases and J 1 base, leaving 7 bases between the germline ends. CDR3 length equals 13 residues. The CDR3 spells CASSWAANTEAFF. In DNA form, the CDR3 reads TGTGCCAGCAGTTGGGCAGCGAACACTGAAGCTTTCTTT.

The rearrangement links TRBV7-9 to TRBJ1-5, with unresolved D. Germline CDR1 SEHNR, CDR2 FQNEAQ (reference sequence). Trimming took off 0 bases at V and 0 bases at J, with 12 bases between the two ends. This CDR3 region has 17 residues. This CDR3 is CASSLARGGYSNQPQHF. The CDR3 coding sequence is TGTGCCAGCAGCTTAGCGCGGGGAGGGTATAGCAATCAGCCCCAGCATTTT.

The rearrangement joins TRBV10-1 to TRBJ1-2; weak D call: TRBD1 (5 bases). Per germline, CDR1 WNHNN and CDR2 SYGVQD (reference sequence). The germline V and J ends were trimmed by 0 bases and 2 bases, with 10 bases remaining between them. The CDR3 has 15 amino acids. The CDR3 region is CASSESGRANYGYTF. The CDR3 nucleotides are TGCGCCAGCAGTGAGTCTGGCAGGGCGAACTATGGCTACACCTTC.

The chain combines TRBV20-1 with TRBJ1-4, with D possibly being TRBD1 (6 bases). Per germline, CDR1 DFQATT and CDR2 SNEGSKA (reference sequence). With 3 bases removed from V and 6 bases from J, the gap between germline ends came to 20 bases. There are 16 residues in the CDR3. The CDR3 coding sequence is TGCAGTGCTAGTAAAATTCGGACAGATACTTATGAAAAACTGTTTTTT. It translates to CSASKIRTDTYEKLFF.

The chain combines TRBV6-5 with TRBJ2-3; 14 bases are a match to TRBD2. V shed 3 bases, J shed 9 bases, and the junction held 8 bases outside the gene matches. Germline V gene sequence: CDR1 MNHEY, CDR2 SVGAGI. This CDR3 region has 16 residues. CDR3 DNA sequence: TGTGCCAGCAGTTATGGGACTAGCGGGGGCCAAAGGACGCAGTATTTT. Translating it yields CASSYGTSGGQRTQYF.

This chain connects TRBV30 to TRBJ1-2; tentatively, D is TRBD1 (5 bases). With 3 bases removed from V and 2 bases from J, the gap between germline ends came to 22 bases. Germline V gene sequence: CDR1 GTSNPN, CDR2 SVGIG (reference sequence). This CDR3 is built from 17 residues. CDR3: CAWRESRVGEGNYGYTF. The CDR3 DNA reads TGTGCCTGGAGAGAGTCCCGAGTGGGGGAGGGCAACTATGGCTACACCTTC.

The rearrangement links TRBV7-8 to TRBJ1-5; 9 bases line up with TRBD1. The V segment lost 3 bases and the J segment 4 bases; nucleotides outside the gene matches: 7. Germline V gene lookup returns CDR1 SGHVS and CDR2 FQNEAQ. The CDR3 is made up of 16 amino acids. The CDR3 protein is CASSLTGGVLNQPQHF. In DNA form, the CDR3 reads TGTGCCAGCAGCTTGACAGGGGGGGTGTTGAATCAGCCCCAGCATTTT.

As regards this clone: The same CDR3 can be traced to other DNA sequences in this sample. The chain recombines TRBV3-1 (or the pseudogene TRBV3-2) with TRBJ2-5; 10 nucleotides align to TRBD2. Trimming removed 4 bases from V and 5 bases from J; junction bases left unmatched: 4. Germline lookup yields CDR1 LGHDT and CDR2 YNNKEL (reference sequence). The CDR3 covers 14 residues. Here the CDR3 DNA reads TGTGCCAGCAGCCCTAGCGGGGGCAAGGAGACCCAGTACTTC. Amino acids: CASSPSGGKETQYF.

The chain is built from TRBV6-5 and TRBJ1-4; D is ambiguous. This CDR3 region has 12 residues. Trimming took off 4 bases at V and 3 bases at J, with 3 bases between the two ends. Germline assignment: CDR1 MNHEY and CDR2 SVGAGI. DNA of the CDR3: TGTGCCAGCAGTTCGGCTAATGAAAAACTGTTTTTT. Translated, it gives CASSSANEKLFF.

In DNA form, the CDR3 reads TGTGCCAGCAGCACAGGACGCGAGAATGAGCAGTTCTTC. Its translation is CASSTGRENEQFF. The rearrangement uses TRBV4-2 and TRBJ2-1, with D tentatively TRBD1 (5 bases). The germline V gene has CDR1 LGHNA and CDR2 YNFKEQ. The V end was cut by 5 bases, the J end by 7 bases, with 12 bases between. CDR3 size: 13 residues.

This sequence joins TRBV19 and TRBJ1-1; perhaps TRBD1 as D (5 bases). This CDR3 has 13 amino acids. V was cut by 5 bases and J by 8 bases, with 15 bases left in between. The germline V gene has CDR1 LNHDA and CDR2 SQIVND (reference sequence). The CDR3 region has the DNA TGTGCCAGTAGTTGGGGCTTCACTGGGGAAGCTTTCTTT. It translates to CASSWGFTGEAFF.

The chain is built from TRBV6-5 and TRBJ2-1; D not resolved. Deletions cut 0 bases from V and 5 bases from J, with 5 bases between. CDR3 length: 13 residues. CDR1 and CDR2 from the germline V gene are MNHEY and SVGAGI. Here the CDR3 DNA reads TGTGCCAGCAGTTACTCGTCAGACAATGAGCAGTTCTTC. This encodes CASSYSSDNEQFF.

The chain couples TRBV30 to TRBJ1-2; D is undetermined. Germline V lookup: CDR1 GTSNPN, CDR2 SVGIG (reference sequence). V was cut by 1 base and J by 3 bases, with 15 bases left in between. The CDR3 length is 15 residues. The CDR3: CAWSEVWGAYYGYTF. In nucleotides, the CDR3 is TGTGCCTGGAGTGAAGTCTGGGGAGCGTACTATGGCTACACCTTC.

The chain uses TRBV13 and TRBJ1-1; D perhaps matches TRBD1 (6 bases). Between the trimmed V and J ends, which lost 1 base and 5 bases, there was a span of 14 bases. Germline values: CDR1 PRHDT, CDR2 FYEKMQ (reference sequence). This CDR3 is built from 15 residues. The CDR3 loop is CASSLVPGARTEAFF. The DNA of the CDR3 is TGTGCCAGCAGCTTAGTTCCAGGGGCTAGGACTGAAGCTTTCTTT.

The J gene is TRBJ2-7, the V gene TRBV29-1; 10 positions agree with TRBD1. The CDR3 length is 17 residues. Germline V gene sequence: CDR1 SQVTM, CDR2 ANQGSEA. J gave up 3 bases and V 1 base, and 12 bases lay outside the gene matches. CDR3 sequence: CSVEAALTGQGNYEQYF. The CDR3, as DNA: TGCAGCGTTGAAGCTGCCCTTACGGGACAGGGGAACTACGAGCAGTACTTC.

This clone came up a few times. The chain joins TRBV7-8 to TRBJ2-1, with D possibly matching TRBD2 (5 bases). V was cut by 4 bases and J by 0 bases, with 16 bases left in between. Germline V gives CDR1 SGHVS, CDR2 FQNEAQ. The CDR3 extends over 17 amino acids. CDR3 protein: CASSSRRAESSYNEQFF. The CDR3 DNA is TGTGCCAGCAGCTCCAGGCGGGCGGAGAGCTCCTACAATGAGCAGTTCTTC.

The chain has TRBV18 and TRBJ1-1; D is unresolved. The V end lost 2 bases, the J end lost 1 base, and 5 bases lay between the germline ends. The CDR3 has 13 residues. Germline assignment: CDR1 KGHSH and CDR2 LQKENI. CDR3 protein: CASSPNGNTEAFF. The CDR3 DNA reads TGTGCCAGCTCACCAAACGGGAACACTGAAGCTTTCTTT.

The chain couples TRBV11-2 to TRBJ2-7; tentatively, D is TRBD1 (6 bases). This CDR3 has 14 amino acids. CDR1 SGHAT and CDR2 FQNNGV come from the germline V gene. V was clipped by 8 bases and J by 7 bases, with 21 bases between them. The CDR3 bases are TGTGCCAGCCGCCTACTGCAGGACAGCCGGGAGCAGTACTTC. It codes for CASRLLQDSREQYF. Looking up the rest from reference TRBV11-2 and TRBJ2-7 gives the full variable domain: EAGVAQSPRYKIIEKRQSVAFWCNPISGHATLYWYQQILGQGPKLLIQFQNNGVVDDSQLPKDRFSAERLKGVDSTLKIQPAKLEDSAVYLCASRLLQDSREQYFGPGTRLTVT.

This chain uses TRBV6-5 with TRBJ2-7, with 7 bases fitting TRBD1. V trimming: 6 bases; J trimming: 1 base; junction bases outside the gene matches: 9. This CDR3 contains 15 residues. The germline CDR1 and CDR2 sequences are MNHEY and SVGAGI. CDR3 sequence (DNA): TGTGCCAGCAGAGATATCCGGGACAGTTCCTACGAGCAGTACTTC. As protein: CASRDIRDSSYEQYF.

The CDR3 region has the DNA TGTGCCAGTAGTACCGGTGGAGGGCCTTATCAGCCCCAGCATTTT. Translated, it gives CASSTGGGPYQPQHF. This rearrangement joins TRBV19 to TRBJ1-5; D is unresolved. The CDR3 sequence is 15 residues long. Trimming removed 4 bases from V and 5 bases from J, with 15 bases in between. CDR1 is LNHDA and CDR2 is SQIVND in the germline V gene (reference sequence).